This T cell receptor (beta chain) was captured by sequencing in a study of T cell responses to AZD1222 COVID-19 vaccine. Findings of the study overall: Regions 160-218 and 743-854 dominated among vaccine-associated CD4 TCRs spanning spike. After the peak T cell response, and only then, were repertoires sampled.

With V trimmed by 4 bases and J by 6 bases, 3 bases remained unmatched. The CDR3 is 14 residues long. Germline assignment: CDR1 SQVTM and CDR2 ANQGSEA. Assay: immunoSEQ multiplex PCR; the TCRdb copy retains only in-frame clones and omits some. The sample contains more than 85,000 clones, nearly 90% of which appear only once. As regards this clone: The antigen is unknown.

This TCR was sampled from an adult in good health. Sequencing used peripheral blood, obtained on day 0 of AZD1222 vaccination. This chain joins TRBV29-1 and TRBJ2-3; 14 bases fit TRBD2. CDR3 coding DNA: TGCAGCGTTGCGACTAGCGGGAGGGCCGATACGCAGTATTTT. As protein: CSVATSGRADTQYF.